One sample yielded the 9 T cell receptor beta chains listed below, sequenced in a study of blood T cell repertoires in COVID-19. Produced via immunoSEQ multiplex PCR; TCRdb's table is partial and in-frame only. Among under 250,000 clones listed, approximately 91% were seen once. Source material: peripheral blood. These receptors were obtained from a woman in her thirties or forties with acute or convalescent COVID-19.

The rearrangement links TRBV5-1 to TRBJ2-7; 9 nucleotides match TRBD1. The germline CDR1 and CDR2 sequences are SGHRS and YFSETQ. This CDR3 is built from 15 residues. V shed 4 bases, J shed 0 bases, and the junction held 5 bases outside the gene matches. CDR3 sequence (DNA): TGCGCCAGCAGCCCCGGGACAGGGAGCTCCTACGAGCAGTACGTC. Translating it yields CASSPGTGSSYEQYV.

The CDR3, as DNA: TGTGCCAGCAGCTTAGCGGGCCCTGAAGCTTTCTTT. Its protein is CASSLAGPEAFF. V is TRBV7-8 and J is TRBJ1-1; D unresolved. The germline V gene has CDR1 SGHVS and CDR2 FQNEAQ. CDR3 length equals 12 residues. V dropped 0 bases and J dropped 6 bases, with 5 bases sitting between them.

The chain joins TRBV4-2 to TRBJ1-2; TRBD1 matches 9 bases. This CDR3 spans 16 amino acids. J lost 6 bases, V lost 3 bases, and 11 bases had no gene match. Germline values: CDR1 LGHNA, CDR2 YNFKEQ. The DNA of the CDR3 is TGTGCCAGCAGCCATCGCACAGGGGGCGCTCATAATGGCTACACCTTC. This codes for CASSHRTGGAHNGYTF.

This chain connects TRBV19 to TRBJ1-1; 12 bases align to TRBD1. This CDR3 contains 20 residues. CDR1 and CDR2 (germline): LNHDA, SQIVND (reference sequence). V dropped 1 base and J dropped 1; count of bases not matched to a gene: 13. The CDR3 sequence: CASSIVPTGTGGGRNTEAFF. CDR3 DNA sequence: TGTGCCAGTAGTATAGTACCAACCGGGACAGGGGGCGGCAGGAACACTGAAGCTTTCTTT. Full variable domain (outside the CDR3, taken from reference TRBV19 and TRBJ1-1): DGGITQSPKYLFRKEGQNVTLSCEQNLNHDAMYWYRQDPGQGLRLIYYSQIVNDFQKGDIAEGYSVSREKKESFPLTVTSAQKNPTAFYLCASSIVPTGTGGGRNTEAFFGQGTRLTVV.

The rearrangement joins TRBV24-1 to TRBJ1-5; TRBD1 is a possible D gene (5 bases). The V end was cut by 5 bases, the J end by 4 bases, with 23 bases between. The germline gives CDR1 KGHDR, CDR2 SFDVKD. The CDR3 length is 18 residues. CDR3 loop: CATSGCAALPRGNQPQHF. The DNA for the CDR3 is TGTGCCACCAGTGGATGTGCAGCTCTCCCTCGGGGGAATCAGCCCCAGCATTTT.

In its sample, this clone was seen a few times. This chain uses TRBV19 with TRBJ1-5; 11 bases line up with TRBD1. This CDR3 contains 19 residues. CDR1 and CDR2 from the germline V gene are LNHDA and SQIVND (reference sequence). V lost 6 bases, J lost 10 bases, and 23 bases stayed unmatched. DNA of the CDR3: TGTGCCAGTAGCGGCGGGACAGGGGGTGGAACCGCCCTAATCAGCCCCCAGCATTTT. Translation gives CASSGGTGGGTALISPQHF.

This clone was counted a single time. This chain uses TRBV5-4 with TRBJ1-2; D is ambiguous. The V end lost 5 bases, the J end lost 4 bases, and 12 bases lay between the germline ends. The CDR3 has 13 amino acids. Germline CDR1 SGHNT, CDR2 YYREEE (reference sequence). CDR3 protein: CASRPETTYGYTF. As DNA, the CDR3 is TGTGCCAGCAGGCCAGAGACAACCTATGGCTACACCTTC.

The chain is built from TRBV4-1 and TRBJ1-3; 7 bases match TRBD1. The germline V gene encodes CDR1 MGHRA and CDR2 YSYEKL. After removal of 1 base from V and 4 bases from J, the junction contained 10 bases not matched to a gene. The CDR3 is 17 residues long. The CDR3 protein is CASSQAPGQGEGNTIYF. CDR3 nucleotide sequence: TGCGCCAGCAGCCAAGCGCCCGGGCAGGGGGAAGGAAACACCATATATTTT.

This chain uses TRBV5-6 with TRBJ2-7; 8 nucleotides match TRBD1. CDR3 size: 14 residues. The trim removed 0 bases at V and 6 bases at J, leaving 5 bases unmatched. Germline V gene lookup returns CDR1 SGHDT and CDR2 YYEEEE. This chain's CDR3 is CASSLAQGAGEQYV. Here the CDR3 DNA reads TGTGCCAGCAGCTTGGCCCAGGGGGCGGGCGAGCAGTACGTC.